The 9 T cell receptor beta chains presented below share a single source sample, sequenced in a study of T cell responses to AZD1222 COVID-19 vaccine. The data were produced by immunoSEQ multiplex PCR, yet TCRdb's version contains in-frame clones alone and is incomplete. Found here are about 140,000 clones; the top ten clones hold about 2.2%. The sample was peripheral blood. The receptors come from an adult in good health.

J is TRBJ2-3 and V is TRBV7-2; 8 bases align to TRBD1. The CDR3 spans 15 residues. V gave up 3 bases and J gave up 2 bases; unmatched junction bases: 4. Germline CDR1 and CDR2: SGHTA and FQGNSA. The CDR3 is CASSLGGQATDTQYF. The CDR3 region has the DNA TGTGCCAGCAGCTTGGGGGGACAGGCCACAGATACGCAGTATTTT.

The chain has TRBV7-9 and TRBJ1-5; 10 positions agree with TRBD1. The trim removed 5 bases at V and 2 bases at J, leaving 9 bases unmatched. The CDR3 sequence is 17 residues long. CDR1 and CDR2 (germline): SEHNR, FQNEAQ (reference sequence). CDR3 sequence reads: CASSRGTGDERNQPQHF. The DNA of the CDR3 is TGTGCCAGCAGCCGCGGGACAGGGGATGAACGCAATCAGCCCCAGCATTTT. Using reference TRBV7-9 and TRBJ1-5 for the parts outside the CDR3, the full variable domain is DTGVSQNPRHKITKRGQNVTFRCDPISEHNRLYWYRQTLGQGPEFLTYFQNEAQLEKSRLLSDRFSAERPKGSFSTLEIQRTEQGDSAMYLCASSRGTGDERNQPQHFGDGTRLSIL.

V gene TRBV7-9 combines with J gene TRBJ2-3; D might be TRBD1 (6 bases). V was trimmed by 5 bases and J by 0 bases, leaving 12 bases between them. Germline V gene sequence: CDR1 SEHNR, CDR2 FQNEAQ (reference sequence). The CDR3 covers 15 residues. The CDR3 loop reads CASSPGTTSTDTQYF. CDR3 DNA sequence: TGTGCCAGCAGCCCCGGGACAACCAGCACAGATACGCAGTATTTT. Together with reference TRBV7-9 and TRBJ2-3, the CDR3 gives the full variable domain: DTGVSQNPRHKITKRGQNVTFRCDPISEHNRLYWYRQTLGQGPEFLTYFQNEAQLEKSRLLSDRFSAERPKGSFSTLEIQRTEQGDSAMYLCASSPGTTSTDTQYFGPGTRLTVL.

The chain is built from TRBV7-9 and TRBJ2-2, with TRBD1 as a possible D gene (6 bases). Germline CDR1 is SEHNR and CDR2 is FQNEAQ (reference sequence). This CDR3 is built from 15 residues. Trimming removed 3 bases from V and 4 bases from J, with 12 bases in between. CDR3: CASSLGQSGTGELFF. For the CDR3, the DNA is TGTGCCAGCAGCTTGGGACAATCGGGCACCGGGGAGCTGTTTTTT.

This chain joins TRBV19 and TRBJ1-4, with D perhaps matching TRBD1 (6 bases). Trimming removed 6 bases at V and 12 bases at J, with 23 bases between. CDR1 LNHDA and CDR2 SQIVND come from the germline V gene (reference sequence). The length of the CDR3 is 15 residues. CDR3 DNA: TGTGCCAGTAGATACACAGGGTCCCTCAAGGGTGAACTGTTTTTT. This gives the protein CASRYTGSLKGELFF.

The rearrangement links TRBV30 to TRBJ2-2; unclear D gene. This CDR3 is built from 13 residues. Trimming took 0 bases from V and 2 from J, leaving 4 bases between them. CDR1 GTSNPN and CDR2 SVGIG come from the germline V gene (reference sequence). The CDR3 protein is CAWSVHNTGELFF. In nucleotides, the CDR3 is TGTGCCTGGAGTGTACACAACACCGGGGAGCTGTTTTTT.

The CDR3 loop is CASSPRGGEGETQYF. The CDR3 region has the DNA TGTGCCAGCAGCCCCCGGGGAGGGGAGGGTGAGACCCAGTACTTC. This chain connects TRBV9 to TRBJ2-5; TRBD2 matches 7 bases. This CDR3 has 15 amino acids. Germline loops: CDR1 SGDLS, CDR2 YYNGEE. With 4 bases clipped from V and 5 bases from J, the junction kept 11 bases outside the gene matches.

The chain links TRBV19 to TRBJ1-3, with D possibly TRBD1 on 5 matching bases. The CDR3 runs to 13 residues. Looked up from germline, CDR1 is LNHDA and CDR2 is SQIVND (reference sequence). V lost 3 bases and J lost 9, with 12 bases in between. Written as DNA, the CDR3 is TGTGCCAGTAGTATGGGGCTGTCGGGCACCATATATTTT. It translates to CASSMGLSGTIYF.

The genes are TRBV11-2 and TRBJ2-1; TRBD1 might be the D (6 bases). V lost 1 base and J 1 base, leaving 20 bases between the germline ends. This CDR3 has 19 residues. Germline CDR1 SGHAT, CDR2 FQNNGV. The CDR3 bases are TGTGCCAGCAGCTTAGTTCCCGGGACACATCCAGGGTCCTACAATGAGCAGTTCTTC. The encoded protein is CASSLVPGTHPGSYNEQFF.